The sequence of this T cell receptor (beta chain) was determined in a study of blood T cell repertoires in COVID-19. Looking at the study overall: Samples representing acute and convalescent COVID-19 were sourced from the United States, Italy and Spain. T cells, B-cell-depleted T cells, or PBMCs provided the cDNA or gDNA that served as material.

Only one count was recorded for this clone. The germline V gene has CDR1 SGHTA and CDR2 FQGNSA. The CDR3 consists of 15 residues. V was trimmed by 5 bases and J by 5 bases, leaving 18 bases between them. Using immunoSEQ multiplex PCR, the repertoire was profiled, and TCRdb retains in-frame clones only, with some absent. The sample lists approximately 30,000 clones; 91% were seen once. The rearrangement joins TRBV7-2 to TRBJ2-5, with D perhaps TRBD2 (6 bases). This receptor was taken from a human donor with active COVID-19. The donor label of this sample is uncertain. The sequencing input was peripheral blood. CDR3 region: CASSKTSLDHETQYF. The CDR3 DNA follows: TGTGCCAGCAGCAAAACTAGCCTCGATCACGAGACCCAGTACTTC.